The clone carrying this TCR beta chain was recorded only once. Its antigen is currently unknown. One entry per CDR3 protein, called by TCRdb with MiXCR from the reads. The sample yields roughly 90,000 distinct CDR3 sequences, less than 30% seen once. The germline V and J ends were trimmed by 0 bases and 7 bases, with 10 bases remaining between them. Germline loops: CDR1 SEHNR, CDR2 FQNEAQ (reference sequence). This CDR3 has 14 residues. This record belongs to a study of T cell repertoires in cytomegalovirus infection. On the study more broadly: Use of recently identified HLA-C-restricted and well-studied HLA-B-restricted CMV epitopes was part of the study. Shared public TCR beta signatures pointed to both CMV infection and a matching HLA type. Study-wide results and caveats: Ex vivo responses were dominated by HLA-C-restricted CMV-specific TCR beta clonotypes. Cumulative frequency of public TCR beta families picked out carriers of CMV plus the relevant HLA.

The sample was CD8+ T cells from cultured PBMCs, taken from culture after CMV antigen stimulation. This TCR was recovered from a human donor in good health (CMV status not recorded). Some clones in this sample may be carry-over from other donors' samples. The chain combines TRBV7-9 with TRBJ2-1; the D call may be TRBD1 or TRBD2 (6 bases each). The CDR3 sequence is CASSLAGGLNEQFF. The CDR3 bases are TGTGCCAGCAGCTTAGCAGGGGGGCTTAATGAGCAGTTCTTC.